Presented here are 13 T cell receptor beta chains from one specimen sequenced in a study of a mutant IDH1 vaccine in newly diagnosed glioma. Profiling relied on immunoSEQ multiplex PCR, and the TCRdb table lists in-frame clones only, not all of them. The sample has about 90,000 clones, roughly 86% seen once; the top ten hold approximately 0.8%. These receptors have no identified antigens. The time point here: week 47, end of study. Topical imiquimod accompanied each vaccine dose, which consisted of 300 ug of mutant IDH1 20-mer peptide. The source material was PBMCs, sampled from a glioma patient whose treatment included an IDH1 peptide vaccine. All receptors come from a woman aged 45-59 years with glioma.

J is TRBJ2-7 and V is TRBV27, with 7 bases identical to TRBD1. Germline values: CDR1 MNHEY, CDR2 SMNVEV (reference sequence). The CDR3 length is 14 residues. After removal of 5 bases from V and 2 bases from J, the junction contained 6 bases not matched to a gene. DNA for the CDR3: TGTGCCAGCAGTCACCCAGGGGGTACCTACGAGCAGTACTTC. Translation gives CASSHPGGTYEQYF.

The CDR3 DNA reads as TGTGCCATCAGTGAGTCATTTGGGACAGTGTCCTACGAGCAGTACTTC. This codes for CAISESFGTVSYEQYF. This chain uses TRBV10-3 with TRBJ2-7; 7 bases align to TRBD1. The trim removed 0 bases at V and 1 base at J, leaving 6 bases unmatched. CDR1 and CDR2 (germline): ENHRY, SYGVKD. The CDR3 totals 16 residues.

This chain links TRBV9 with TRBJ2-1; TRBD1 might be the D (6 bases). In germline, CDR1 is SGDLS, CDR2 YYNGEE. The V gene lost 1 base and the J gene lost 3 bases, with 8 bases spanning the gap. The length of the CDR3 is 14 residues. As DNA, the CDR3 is TGTGCCAGCAGCGTACAGGACAGCTACAATGAGCAGTTCTTC. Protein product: CASSVQDSYNEQFF.

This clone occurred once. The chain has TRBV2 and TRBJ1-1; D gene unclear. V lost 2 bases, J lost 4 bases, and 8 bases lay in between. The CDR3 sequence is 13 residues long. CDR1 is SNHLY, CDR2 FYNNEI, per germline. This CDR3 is CASSERWGTEAFF. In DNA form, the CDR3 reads TGTGCCAGCAGTGAAAGGTGGGGCACTGAAGCTTTCTTT.

The CDR3 loop is CASSPTPFTGELFF. DNA of the CDR3: TGTGCCAGCAGCCCAACACCATTCACCGGGGAGCTGTTTTTT. The chain couples TRBV14 to TRBJ2-2; D remains ambiguous. Germline assignment: CDR1 SGHDN and CDR2 FVKESK. Between the trimmed V and J ends, which lost 4 bases and 4 bases, there was a span of 10 bases. The CDR3 has 14 amino acids.

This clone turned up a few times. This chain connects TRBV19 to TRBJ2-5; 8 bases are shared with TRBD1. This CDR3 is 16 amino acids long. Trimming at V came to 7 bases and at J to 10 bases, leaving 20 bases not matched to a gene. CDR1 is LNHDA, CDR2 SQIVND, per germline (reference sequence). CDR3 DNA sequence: TGTGCCAGTACACCAACAGGACAGGGACGCTCGAGAGACCAGTACTTC. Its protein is CASTPTGQGRSRDQYF.

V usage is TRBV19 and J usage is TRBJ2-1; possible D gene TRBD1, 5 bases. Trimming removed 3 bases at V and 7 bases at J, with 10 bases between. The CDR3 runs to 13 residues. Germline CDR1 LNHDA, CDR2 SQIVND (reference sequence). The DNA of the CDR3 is TGTGCCAGTAGTATCGTAAGGGGAAATGAGCAGTTCTTC. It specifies CASSIVRGNEQFF.

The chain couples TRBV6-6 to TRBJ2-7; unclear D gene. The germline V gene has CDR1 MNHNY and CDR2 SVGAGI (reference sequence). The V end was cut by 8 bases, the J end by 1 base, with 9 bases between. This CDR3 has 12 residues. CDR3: CASSRRSYEQYF. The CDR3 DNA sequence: TGTGCCAGCTCGCGGCGATCCTACGAGCAGTACTTC.

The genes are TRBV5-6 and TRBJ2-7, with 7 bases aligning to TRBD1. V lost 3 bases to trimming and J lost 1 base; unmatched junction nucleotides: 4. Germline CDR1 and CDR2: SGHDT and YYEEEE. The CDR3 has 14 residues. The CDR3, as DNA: TGTGCCAGCAGCTCAGGGACAGCATCCTACGAGCAGTACTTC. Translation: CASSSGTASYEQYF.

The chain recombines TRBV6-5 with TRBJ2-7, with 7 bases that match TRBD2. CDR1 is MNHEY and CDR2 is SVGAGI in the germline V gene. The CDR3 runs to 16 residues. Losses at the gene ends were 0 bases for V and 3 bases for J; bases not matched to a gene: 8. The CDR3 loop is CASSYSSSGANYEQYF. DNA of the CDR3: TGTGCCAGCAGTTACTCGAGCAGCGGGGCCAACTACGAGCAGTACTTC.

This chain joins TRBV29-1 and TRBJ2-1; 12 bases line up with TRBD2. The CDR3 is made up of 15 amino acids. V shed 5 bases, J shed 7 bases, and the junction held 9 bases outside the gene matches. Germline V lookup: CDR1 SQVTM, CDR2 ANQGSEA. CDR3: CSVPGLAGYGNEQFF. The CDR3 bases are TGCAGCGTTCCGGGACTAGCGGGCTATGGGAATGAGCAGTTCTTC.

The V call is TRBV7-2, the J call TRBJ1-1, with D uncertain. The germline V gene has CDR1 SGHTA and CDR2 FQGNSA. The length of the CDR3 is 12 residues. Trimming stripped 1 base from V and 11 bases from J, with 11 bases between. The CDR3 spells CASSLGMVGAFF. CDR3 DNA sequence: TGTGCCAGCAGCTTAGGGATGGTTGGCGCTTTCTTT.

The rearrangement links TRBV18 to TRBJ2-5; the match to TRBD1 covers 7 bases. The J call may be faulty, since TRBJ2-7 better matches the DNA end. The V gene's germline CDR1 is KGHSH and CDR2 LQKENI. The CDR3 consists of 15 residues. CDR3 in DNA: TGTGCCAGCTCACCGAATAAGGGACAGAGCTACGAGCAGTACTTC. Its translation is CASSPNKGQSYEQYF.